The present TCR beta chain was sequenced within a study of T cell clonality in common variable immunodeficiency. The study's findings and limits: Fewer deletions and N-nucleotide insertions were reportedly seen in common variable immunodeficiency TCR beta sequences. Compared with healthy controls, CVID subjects showed increased TCRbeta clonality, mostly in about a third.

Sequenced by immunoSEQ multiplex PCR; TCRdb stores in-frame clones only, minus some. The repertoire yields some 19,000 clones, none seen only once; the top ten contain under 25%. This clone was seen more than once but under ten times. What it binds is not known. One junction end disagrees with the germline gene, perhaps due to a read error. The DNA ends 3 residues before the CDR3 does, and the rest of the CDR3 is filled in from the germline J gene. The CDR3 totals 14 residues. Germline CDR1 KGHSH, CDR2 LQKENI. Diagnosis required reduced IgG, IgA and/or IgM with specific antibody deficiency. Most patients and controls had Caucasian heritage. CVID subjects were neither ill nor on immunomodulatory or immunosuppressive medication at sampling.

Sequencing was done on a sample of peripheral blood mononuclear cells. This sequence originates from a human donor with common variable immunodeficiency. The chain joins TRBV18 to TRBJ1-4; no definite D call. The CDR3 DNA, read in part, is TGTGCCAGCTCCCCCGGGTCAACGAATGAAAAA. This translates into CASSPGSTNEK. The CDR3 reads in full as CASSPGSTNEKLFF.